The source of this T cell receptor (beta chain) is a study of cytomegalovirus exposure and HLA in healthy donors. Primers: 60 Vbeta forward and 13 Jbeta reverse. The repertoire was sequenced with immunoSEQ multiplex PCR; TCRdb's copy has only in-frame clones and lacks some. The sample holds about 60,000 clones; 60% to 80% are singletons and the top ten take approximately 2.4%. The CDR3 spans 14 residues. The V end lost 5 bases, the J end lost 2 bases, and 13 bases lay between the germline ends. The V gene's germline CDR1 is SGHTA and CDR2 FQGNSA. Notes on the study in general: DRB1 showed the most TCR associations and HLA-C the fewest in a later analysis, as rates varied by HLA locus. Earlier results showed most TCR beta V segments being productive about 90% or about 30% of the time.

As regards this clone: Its matching antigen is unknown.

The genes are TRBV7-2 and TRBJ2-7; tentative D call: TRBD2 (6 bases). The sequencing sample was made of PBMCs. This receptor was identified in a female donor in good health and CMV-seronegative. The CDR3 reads CASSPGTWTYEQYF. CDR3 in DNA: TGTGCCAGCAGCCCCGGGACTTGGACCTACGAGCAGTACTTC.